This TCR beta chain came from a study of T cell repertoires in cytomegalovirus infection. The table lists this clonotype with many counts. MiXCR, run by TCRdb on the reads, gives a single entry per CDR3 protein. The data hold approximately 500,000 distinct CDR3 sequences, with about 15% observed a single time. With V trimmed by 5 bases and J by 1 base, 5 bases remained unmatched. Germline CDR1 SGHVS, CDR2 FQNEAQ. The CDR3 runs 15 residues. The chain couples TRBV7-8 to TRBJ1-2; TRBD1 aligns across 9 bases. This clonotype originated in a human donor in good health (CMV status not recorded). Some clones in this sample may be carry-over from other donors' samples. Sequences were obtained from CD8+ T cells from PBMCs. The chain's CDR3 is CASSTGQGSNYGYTF. CDR3 sequence (DNA): TGTGCCAGCAGCACGGGACAGGGAAGTAACTATGGCTACACCTTC. The full variable domain, its missing parts supplied by reference TRBV7-8 and TRBJ1-2, is GAGVSQSPRYKVAKRGQDVALRCDPISGHVSLFWYQQALGQGPEFLTYFQNEAQLDKSGLPSDRFFAERPEGSVSTLKIQRTQQEDSAVYLCASSTGQGSNYGYTFGSGTRLTVV.